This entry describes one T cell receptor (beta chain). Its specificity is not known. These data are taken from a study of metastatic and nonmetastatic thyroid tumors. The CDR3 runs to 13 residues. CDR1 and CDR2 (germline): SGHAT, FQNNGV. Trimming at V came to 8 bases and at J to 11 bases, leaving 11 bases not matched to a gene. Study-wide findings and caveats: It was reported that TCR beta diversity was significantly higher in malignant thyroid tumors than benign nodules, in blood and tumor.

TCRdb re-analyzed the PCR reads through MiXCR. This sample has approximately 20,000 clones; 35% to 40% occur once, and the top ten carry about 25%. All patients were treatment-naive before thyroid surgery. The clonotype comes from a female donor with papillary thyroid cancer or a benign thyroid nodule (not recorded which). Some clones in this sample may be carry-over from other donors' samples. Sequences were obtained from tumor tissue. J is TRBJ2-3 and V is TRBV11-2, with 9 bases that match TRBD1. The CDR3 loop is CASRGGDRAKQYF. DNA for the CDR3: TGTGCCAGCCGGGGAGGGGACAGGGCCAAGCAGTATTTT.